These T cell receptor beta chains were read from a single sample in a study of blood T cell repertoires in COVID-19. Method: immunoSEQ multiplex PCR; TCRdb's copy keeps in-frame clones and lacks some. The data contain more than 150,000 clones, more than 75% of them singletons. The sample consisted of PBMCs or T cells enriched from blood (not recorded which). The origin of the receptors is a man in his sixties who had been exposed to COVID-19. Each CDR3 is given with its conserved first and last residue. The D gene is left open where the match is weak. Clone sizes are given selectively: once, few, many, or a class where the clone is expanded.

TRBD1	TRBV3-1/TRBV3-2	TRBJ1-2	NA	TGTGCCAGCAGCCAGGATAACAGGGGTTCAAGGGGCTACACCTTC	CASSQDNRGSRGYTF
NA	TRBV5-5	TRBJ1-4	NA	TGTGCCAGCAGCGTCTCAGGGGTAACTAATGAAAAACTGTTTTTT	CASSVSGVTNEKLFF
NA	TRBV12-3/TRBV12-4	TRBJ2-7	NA	TGTGCCAGCAGTGACAACTACGAGCAGTACTTC	CASSDNYEQYF
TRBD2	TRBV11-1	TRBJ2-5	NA	TGTGCCAGCAGCATAGGGACTAGCGGGGCCCAAGAGACCCAGTACTTC	CASSIGTSGAQETQYF
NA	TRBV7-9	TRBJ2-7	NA	TGTGCCAGCAGGTCCGGGACAAAAACTGGGGAGCAGTACTTC	CASRSGTKTGEQYF
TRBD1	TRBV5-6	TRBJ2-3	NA	TGTGCCAGCAGCTTGGTCGGAGGACAGGGGGCTTTTGATACGCAGTATTTT	CASSLVGGQGAFDTQYF
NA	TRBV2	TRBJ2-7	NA	TGTGCCAGCAGTGTTGTGACAGCCTACGAGCAGTACTTC	CASSVVTAYEQYF
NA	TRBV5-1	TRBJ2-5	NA	TGCGCCAGCAGCTGGGGAAATCAGGGGAATCGAGAGACCCAGTACTTC	CASSWGNQGNRETQYF
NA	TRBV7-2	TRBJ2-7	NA	TGTGCCAGCAGCCTCCTGACTGCCAATCTTAAGTACGAGCAGTACTTC	CASSLLTANLKYEQYF
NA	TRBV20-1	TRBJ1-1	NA	TGCAGTGCTAGATCTACCACTGAAGCTTTCTTT	CSARSTTEAFF
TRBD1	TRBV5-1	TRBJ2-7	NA	TGCGCCAGCAGCCGAGGACAGGGCTCCTACGAGCAGTACTTC	CASSRGQGSYEQYF
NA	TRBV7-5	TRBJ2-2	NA	TGTGTCAGTCGGTTGCCGGGAGGGCAAGTCACCGGGGAGCTGTTTTTT	CVSRLPGGQVTGELFF
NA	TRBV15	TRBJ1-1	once	TGTGCCACCAGCAGAGACGGAACCCGACTGAAATTGGACACTGAAGCTTTCTTT	CATSRDGTRLKLDTEAFF
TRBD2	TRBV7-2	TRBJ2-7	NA	TGTGCCAGCAGCTCCCGGGGCGGGGGCTACGAGCAGTACTTC	CASSSRGGGYEQYF
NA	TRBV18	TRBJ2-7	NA	TGTGCCAGCTCACCGTTGGGGCACGAGCAGTACTTC	CASSPLGHEQYF
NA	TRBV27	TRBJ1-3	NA	TGTGCCAGCAGTCCCTACTCTGGAAACACCATATATTTT	CASSPYSGNTIYF
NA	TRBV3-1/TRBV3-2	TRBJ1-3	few	TGTGCCAGCAGTCCCAATCGAGGGTCTGGAAACACCATATATTTT	CASSPNRGSGNTIYF
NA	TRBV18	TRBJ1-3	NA	TGTGCCAGCTCACTTTCGACGGGTTCTGGAAACACCATATATTTT	CASSLSTGSGNTIYF
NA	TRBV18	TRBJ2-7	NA	TGTGCCAGCTCACCACCGACAGGCCCCTACGAGCAGTACTTC	CASSPPTGPYEQYF
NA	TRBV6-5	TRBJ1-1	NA	TGTGCCAGCGCTGGGACTCTGAACACTGAAGCTTTCTTT	CASAGTLNTEAFF
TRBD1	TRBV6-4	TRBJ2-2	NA	TGTGCCAGCAGCCTGACAGGGACCGGGGAGCTGTTTTTT	CASSLTGTGELFF
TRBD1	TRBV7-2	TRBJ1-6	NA	TGTGCCAGCAGGATAAGGACAGGGCCTTCACCCCTCCACTTT	CASRIRTGPSPLHF
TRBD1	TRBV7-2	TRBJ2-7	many	TGTGCCAGCAGCTTAGGCGGAGGACAGGCCTACGAGCAGTACTTC	CASSLGGGQAYEQYF
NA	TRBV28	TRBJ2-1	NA	TGTGCCAGCAGTTCAAACCCCTACAGGGCTATCTCCTACAATGAGCAGTTCTTC	CASSSNPYRAISYNEQFF
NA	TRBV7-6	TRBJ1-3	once	TGTGCCAGCAGCTTAGACGCGGGGACTGGAAACACCATATATTTT	CASSLDAGTGNTIYF
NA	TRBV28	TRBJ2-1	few	TGTGCCAGCAGTTTAGCACAAAAGGGGAATGAGCAGTTCTTC	CASSLAQKGNEQFF
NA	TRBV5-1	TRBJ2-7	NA	TGCGCCAGCAGCTCCTCGACAGGCCCCTACGAGCAGTACTTC	CASSSSTGPYEQYF
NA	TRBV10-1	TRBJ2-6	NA	TGCGCCAGCGGGGGGTCGGGGGCCAACGTCCTGACTTTC	CASGGSGANVLTF
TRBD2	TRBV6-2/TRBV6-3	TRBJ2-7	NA	TGTGCCAGCAGTTACCCATCTAGCGGGCAATCCTACGAGCAGTACTTC	CASSYPSSGQSYEQYF
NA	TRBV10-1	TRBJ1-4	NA	TGCGCCAGCAGTGACAAGGGGCTGGATAATGAAAAACTGTTTTTT	CASSDKGLDNEKLFF
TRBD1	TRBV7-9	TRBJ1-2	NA	TGTGCCAGCAGCCTCGGGACAGACTATGGCTACACCTTC	CASSLGTDYGYTF
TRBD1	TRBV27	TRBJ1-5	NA	TGTGCCAGCAGTTTCTTCGGGGTACAGGGGGCGAATCAGCCCCAGCATTTT	CASSFFGVQGANQPQHF
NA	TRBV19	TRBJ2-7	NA	TGTGCCAGTAGTCCCGGCAGCGCAGAGACCTACGAGCAGTACTTC	CASSPGSAETYEQYF
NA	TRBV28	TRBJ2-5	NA	TGTGCCAGCAGTTTATCAAACCCAGGGCAAGAGACCCAGTACTTC	CASSLSNPGQETQYF
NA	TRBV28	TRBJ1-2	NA	TGTGCCAGCAGTCCAACAGGGAAGGGCGGCTACACCTTC	CASSPTGKGGYTF
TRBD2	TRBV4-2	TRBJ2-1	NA	TGTGCCAGCAGCCAAGAGGGACTAGCGGGAAGGTACAATGAGCAGTTCTTC	CASSQEGLAGRYNEQFF
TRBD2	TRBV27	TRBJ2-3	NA	TGTGCCAGCAGTTACCCGCCTGGCGGGAGGGGGGCCACAGATACGCAGTATTTT	CASSYPPGGRGATDTQYF
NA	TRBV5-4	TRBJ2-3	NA	TGTGCCAGCAGCTCCCCTCTCCAGGGCCTTATCACAGATACGCAGTATTTT	CASSSPLQGLITDTQYF
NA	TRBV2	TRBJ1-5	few	TGTGCCAGCAGTGAAGGGACAAGCAATCAGCCCCAGCATTTT	CASSEGTSNQPQHF
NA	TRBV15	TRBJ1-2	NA	TGTGCCACCAGCGGTTCTCCCATTACTCAGGAGGTCTACACCTTC	CATSGSPITQEVYTF
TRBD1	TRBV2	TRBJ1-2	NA	TGTGCCAGCACCCGATTACTCCGGGACAGGGCACGCTATGGCTACACCTTC	CASTRLLRDRARYGYTF
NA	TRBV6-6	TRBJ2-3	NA	TGTGCCAGCAGTCGCGGCGGAACGGTTCCTAGCACAGATACGCAGTATTTT	CASSRGGTVPSTDTQYF